The 13 T cell receptor delta chains below come from one sample, sequenced in a study of Vδ1+ human thymocytes. Overall study results and limits: In the thymus, TRG and TRD repertoires looked highly polyclonal with Gaussian CDR3 lengths.

Antigens of these TCRs are unknown. RNA was extracted from the cells and then reverse transcribed. CDR3 amplicons came from multiplex PCR with pooled V-gene forward and constant-region reverse primers. TCRdb applied CATT to the multiplex PCR reads for clone calling. This sample has 80,000 or so delta-chain clones; about 38% occur once, and the top ten carry approximately 0.3%. Sequencing was done on a sample of Vdelta1+ gamma-delta thymocytes from the thymus. Indicated subset: FACS-sorted CD3+ TCRalphabeta- TCRVdelta1+ TCRVdelta2- thymocytes. Receptor source: a boy in the first two years of life who had congenital heart surgery.

This clone was counted a few times. The chain is built from TRDV1 and TRDJ1; possible D gene TRDD3, 6 bases. Trimming took off 7 bases at V and 1 base at J, with 25 bases between the two ends. The CDR3 extends over 18 amino acids. The V gene's germline CDR1 is TSWWSYY and CDR2 QGS. The CDR3, as DNA: TGTGCTCTTGAGCAGGTCGGCAAGGACCTGGGGAGCACCGATAAACTCATCTTT. The encoded protein is CALEQVGKDLGSTDKLIF.

This clone was observed a handful of times. The sample contains more than one DNA sequence encoding this CDR3. V and J are TRDV2 and TRDJ1; TRDD3 agrees at 9 bases. The CDR3 is made up of 19 amino acids. The germline gives CDR1 GEAIGNYY, CDR2 EKD. The ends lost 3 bases at V and 0 bases at J; junction bases unmatched: 16. CDR3 DNA: TGTGCCTGTGACTCTCAAGTACTGGGGGAGCCAAAGTACACCGATAAACTCATCTTT. It translates to CACDSQVLGEPKYTDKLIF.

This clone was recorded a few times. V usage is TRDV1 and J usage is TRDJ1, with 8 nucleotides matching TRDD3. The CDR3 has 19 residues. Germline lookup yields CDR1 TSWWSYY and CDR2 QGS. Trimming cost V 4 bases and J 4 bases; bases outside gene matches: 20. Here the CDR3 reads CALGGSPLSPRGISDKLIF. CDR3 coding DNA: TGTGCTCTTGGGGGATCGCCCCTTTCACCCCGGGGGATAAGCGATAAACTCATCTTT.

J is TRDJ1 and V is TRDV1, with 9 bases matching TRDD3. CDR3 length: 21 residues. Per germline, CDR1 TSWWSYY and CDR2 QGS. V trimming: 4 bases; J trimming: 0 bases; junction bases outside the gene matches: 21. The CDR3 spells CALGGFYVTPVLGDYTDKLIF. The CDR3 DNA sequence: TGTGCTCTTGGGGGGTTTTACGTGACCCCCGTACTGGGGGACTACACCGATAAACTCATCTTT.

This clone was counted only a few times. J is TRDJ1 and V is TRDV1; 7 nucleotides match TRDD3. The ends lost 3 bases at V and 0 bases at J; junction bases unmatched: 25. Germline-derived CDR1 and CDR2 are TSWWSYY and QGS. The CDR3 extends over 22 amino acids. CDR3 sequence (DNA): TGTGCTCTTGGGGAGCCTACGCCTTGGGGTGGGGGAACTGACCCCTACACCGATAAACTCATCTTT. This gives the protein CALGEPTPWGGGTDPYTDKLIF.

The rearrangement uses TRDV1 and TRDJ1; 8 nucleotides line up with TRDD3. Trimming at V came to 2 bases and at J to 2 bases, leaving 13 bases not matched to a gene. The length of the CDR3 is 18 residues. The germline V gene encodes CDR1 TSWWSYY and CDR2 QGS. This CDR3 is CALGECSTYWGLTDKLIF. CDR3 nucleotide sequence: TGTGCTCTTGGGGAATGCTCGACTTACTGGGGGTTAACCGATAAACTCATCTTT.

The chain employs TRDV1 and TRDJ1, with 11 bases fitting TRDD3. Losses at the gene ends were 5 bases for V and 4 bases for J; bases not matched to a gene: 27. CDR1 is TSWWSYY, CDR2 QGS, per germline. The CDR3 extends over 22 amino acids. CDR3 residues: CALGLPSHGGEVLGDIGDKLIF. The CDR3 DNA reads as TGTGCTCTTGGGCTCCCTTCCCACGGTGGTGAGGTACTGGGGGATATTGGCGATAAACTCATCTTT.

This clone was seen a handful of times. Relative to the germline gene, one junction end is altered; a read error may explain this. The rearrangement links TRDV1 to TRDJ1; possibly TRDD2 or TRDD3 for D (7 bases each). The CDR3 totals 21 residues. Looked up from germline, CDR1 is TSWWSYY and CDR2 is QGS. CDR3 DNA: TGTGCTCTTGGGGATCCTTCCTCCTCGTGGAGGGGGATTAGTTGGGGCGATAAACTCACCTTT. Translation gives CALGDPSSSWRGISWGDKLTF.

As concerns this clone: The sample has other DNA sequences that encode this CDR3 too. V and J are TRDV2 and TRDJ1, with D perhaps matching TRDD2 or TRDD3 (5 bases each). Trimming pared 2 bases from V and 0 bases from J, leaving 36 bases between. Per germline, CDR1 GEAIGNYY and CDR2 EKD. The CDR3 is made up of 23 amino acids. The CDR3 sequence is CACDNVRGAPTDPADAYTDKLIF. CDR3 nucleotide sequence: TGTGCCTGTGACAATGTGCGTGGGGCACCTACCGACCCTGCGGACGCGTACACCGATAAACTCATCTTT.

In its sample, this clone was seen a few times. The chain joins TRDV1 to TRDJ1; 9 positions agree with TRDD3. The CDR3 runs to 22 residues. CDR1 is TSWWSYY and CDR2 is QGS in the germline V gene. J gave up 7 bases and V 4 bases, and 31 bases lay outside the gene matches. The CDR3 loop reads CALGGASAFLPLLPRGYGKLIF. In DNA, the CDR3 is TGTGCTCTTGGGGGCGCGTCGGCCTTCCTGCCACTGCTTCCCCGGGGATACGGTAAACTCATCTTT.

The chain carries TRDV2 and TRDJ1; 8 bases align to TRDD3. The V gene's germline CDR1 is GEAIGNYY and CDR2 EKD. V shed 5 bases and J 6 bases; nucleotides not matched to a gene: 13. CDR3 size: 15 residues. The CDR3 DNA reads TGTGCCTGTGGCACAGGACTACTGGGGGTCCATAAACTCATCTTT. Its translation is CACGTGLLGVHKLIF.

As regards this clone: The sample has other DNA sequences that encode this CDR3 too. The J gene is TRDJ1, the V gene TRDV1; 8 nucleotides align to TRDD3. V dropped 2 bases and J dropped 0; count of bases not matched to a gene: 20. CDR1 and CDR2 from the germline V gene are TSWWSYY and QGS. The CDR3 has 21 amino acids. CDR3: CALGEGGLPEGIQEYTDKLIF. Written as DNA, the CDR3 is TGTGCTCTTGGGGAAGGCGGGCTTCCTGAGGGGATACAGGAGTACACCGATAAACTCATCTTT.

This clone was detected only a few times. The chain employs TRDV1 and TRDJ1, with 10 bases aligning to TRDD3. The CDR3 loop spans 24 amino acids. Looked up from germline, CDR1 is TSWWSYY and CDR2 is QGS. The V and J ends lost 0 bases and 0 bases, in that order; junction bases with no gene match: 25. The CDR3 sequence is CALGELWFLRSMGDTVGYTDKLIF. The CDR3 DNA reads as TGTGCTCTTGGGGAACTTTGGTTCCTACGGTCAATGGGGGATACAGTAGGGTACACCGATAAACTCATCTTT.